The 17 T cell receptor beta chains reported below all come from one sample, sequenced in a study of lymphopenia after photon versus proton radiotherapy. Libraries were prepared by immunoSEQ multiplex PCR; TCRdb keeps only in-frame clonotypes and omits some of them. The profile shows some 55,000 clones, around 83% of them singletons. The material sequenced was peripheral blood, taken from a patient treated with photon-based radiotherapy. The receptors come from a man between 45 and 60 years old with gastric cancer.

The V and J genes are TRBV5-5 and TRBJ1-2; the match to TRBD1 covers 12 bases. V was pared by 2 bases and J by 7 bases, with 6 bases of the junction left unmatched. The CDR3 totals 15 residues. Germline CDR1 and CDR2: SGHKS and YYEKEE (reference sequence). The CDR3 is CASSFTGTGGPGYTF. Here the CDR3 DNA reads TGTGCCAGCAGCTTTACCGGGACAGGGGGCCCTGGCTACACCTTC.

This chain uses TRBV29-1 with TRBJ2-7; D is ambiguous. Germline values: CDR1 SQVTM, CDR2 ANQGSEA. This CDR3 spans 12 amino acids. V was clipped by 2 bases and J by 4 bases, with 9 bases between them. The CDR3 here is CSVELTGYEQYF. The CDR3 DNA follows: TGCAGCGTTGAATTGACGGGTTACGAGCAGTACTTC.

J is TRBJ1-5 and V is TRBV21-1; the table gives TRBD1 as D, unverified against the DNA. TRBV21-1 is a pseudogene. The CDR3 totals 16 residues. The CDR3 nucleotides read TGTGCCAGCAGCAAAGGCACAGGGGAGGTGAAACAGCCCCAGCATTTT. Translating it yields CASSKGTGEVKQPQHF.

V gene TRBV10-3 combines with J gene TRBJ2-2; D is undetermined. The ends were cut back, 0 bases at V and 4 bases at J, with 6 bases in the middle. CDR3 length equals 14 residues. Germline V gene sequence: CDR1 ENHRY, CDR2 SYGVKD. CDR3 protein: CAISESSFTGELFF. The CDR3 nucleotides are TGTGCCATCAGTGAGTCGAGTTTCACCGGGGAGCTGTTTTTT.

The rearrangement uses TRBV30 and TRBJ2-1; the match to TRBD2 covers 10 bases. CDR1 is GTSNPN, CDR2 SVGIG, per germline (reference sequence). The ends lost 7 bases at V and 2 bases at J; junction bases unmatched: 5. This CDR3 comprises 14 residues. CDR3 sequence (DNA): TGTGCCTCCCGGACTAGCGGAGCCTACAATGAGCAGTTCTTC. It codes for CASRTSGAYNEQFF.

The count of this clone is one. The CDR3 DNA is TGTGCCAGCAGTTCCAGGGGGGCGAACACTGAAGCTTTCTTT. It specifies CASSSRGANTEAFF. The V gene is TRBV28, the J gene TRBJ1-1; 7 bases line up with TRBD1. The V and J ends lost 4 bases and 1 base, in that order; junction bases with no gene match: 3. The CDR3 contains 14 residues. CDR1 is MDHEN and CDR2 is SYDVKM in the germline V gene.

This chain links TRBV30 with TRBJ1-6; maybe TRBD1 (6 bases). Trimming took 2 bases from V and 11 from J, leaving 16 bases between them. This CDR3 contains 14 residues. The germline V gene encodes CDR1 GTSNPN and CDR2 SVGIG (reference sequence). The CDR3 is CAWSFGGARAPLHF. The CDR3 DNA follows: TGTGCCTGGAGTTTCGGGGGCGCAAGGGCACCCCTCCACTTT. The full variable domain, its missing parts supplied by reference TRBV30 and TRBJ1-6, is SQTIHQWPATLVQPVGSPLSLECTVEGTSNPNLYWYRQAAGRGLQLLFYSVGIGQISSEVPQNLSASRPQDRQFILSSKKLLLSDSGFYLCAWSFGGARAPLHFGNGTRLTVT.

J is TRBJ2-3 and V is TRBV11-1; tentative D call: TRBD2 (6 bases). The CDR3 totals 12 residues. Germline CDR1 SGHAT, CDR2 FQDESV (reference sequence). V gave up 3 bases and J gave up 6 bases, with 7 bases separating them. The CDR3 sequence is CASSFGGDTQYF. The CDR3 DNA reads as TGTGCCAGCAGCTTTGGGGGGGATACGCAGTATTTT.

This rearrangement joins TRBV7-2 to TRBJ1-1, with D possibly being TRBD1 (6 bases). Trimming removed 5 bases from V and 1 base from J, with 17 bases in between. Germline V gene sequence: CDR1 SGHTA, CDR2 FQGNSA. This CDR3 contains 16 residues. As DNA, the CDR3 is TGTGCCAGCAGCCCACTGGGCGGACAGACGAACACTGAAGCTTTCTTT. It translates to CASSPLGGQTNTEAFF.

The J gene is TRBJ1-4, the V gene TRBV6-5; a weak D match, TRBD1 (5 bases). Per the germline V gene, CDR1 is MNHEY and CDR2 is SVGAGI. The CDR3 loop spans 15 amino acids. Trimming pared 2 bases from V and 7 bases from J, leaving 14 bases between. For the CDR3, the DNA is TGTGCCAGCAGTTACACGGGGGGGATGGGTGAAAAACTGTTTTTT. Its translation: CASSYTGGMGEKLFF.

The rearrangement links TRBV19 to TRBJ1-5; TRBD1 aligns across 11 bases. Germline-derived CDR1 and CDR2 are LNHDA and SQIVND (reference sequence). V trimming: 4 bases; J trimming: 2 bases; junction bases outside the gene matches: 10. The CDR3 runs 18 residues. This chain's CDR3 is CASSNRRTGGEGNQPQHF. DNA for the CDR3: TGTGCCAGTAGTAACCGGCGGACAGGGGGCGAAGGCAATCAGCCCCAGCATTTT.

The chain couples TRBV9 to TRBJ1-2; 9 bases align to TRBD1. Trimming cost V 2 bases and J 1 base; bases outside gene matches: 3. The CDR3 extends over 15 amino acids. The germline gives CDR1 SGDLS, CDR2 YYNGEE. The CDR3 here is CASSVQTGGNYGYTF. DNA of the CDR3: TGTGCCAGCAGCGTTCAGACAGGGGGTAACTATGGCTACACCTTC. Combining the CDR3 with reference TRBV9 and TRBJ1-2 gives the whole variable domain DSGVTQTPKHLITATGQRVTLRCSPRSGDLSVYWYQQSLDQGLQFLIQYYNGEERAKGNILERFSAQQFPDLHSELNLSSLELGDSALYFCASSVQTGGNYGYTFGSGTRLTVV.

The CDR3 sequence is CASSQVRTSGLITDTQYF. CDR3 nucleotides: TGCGCCAGCAGCCAAGTCAGGACTAGCGGCCTAATCACAGATACGCAGTATTTT. This sequence joins TRBV4-1 and TRBJ2-3; 10 nucleotides align to TRBD2. CDR1 and CDR2 from the germline V gene are MGHRA and YSYEKL. With V trimmed by 1 base and J by 2 bases, 9 bases remained unmatched. This CDR3 has 18 residues.

This rearrangement joins TRBV4-2 to TRBJ2-7, with a weak D call TRBD1 (6 bases). CDR3 length: 15 amino acids. V was shortened by 4 bases and J by 8 bases, with 21 bases between the two germline ends. Germline V gene data show CDR1 as LGHNA and CDR2 as YNFKEQ. In DNA form, the CDR3 reads TGTGCCAGCAGCCCCAGGTCAGACGGACAGTCCAAGCAGTACTTC. Its translation: CASSPRSDGQSKQYF.

V usage is TRBV7-9 and J usage is TRBJ2-2, with 13 bases identical to TRBD2. Germline values: CDR1 SEHNR, CDR2 FQNEAQ (reference sequence). Germline trimming cut 5 bases from V and 4 bases from J; bases unmatched to any gene: 4. This CDR3 region has 16 residues. CDR3 bases: TGTGCCAGCAGCCGGGGACTAGCGGGACCCACCGGGGAGCTGTTTTTT. Encoded protein: CASSRGLAGPTGELFF.

The rearrangement links TRBV4-2 to TRBJ2-7; D may be TRBD2 (6 bases). The germline V and J ends were trimmed by 3 bases and 0 bases, with 15 bases remaining between them. The CDR3 is 16 amino acids. Germline loops: CDR1 LGHNA, CDR2 YNFKEQ. The CDR3 protein is CASSQRQAGNSYEQYF. The CDR3 DNA reads as TGTGCCAGCAGCCAGAGGCAAGCGGGTAACTCCTACGAGCAGTACTTC.

The chain employs TRBV7-8 and TRBJ2-7; tentatively, D is TRBD1 (5 bases). Germline V lookup: CDR1 SGHVS, CDR2 FQNEAQ. Trimming cost V 5 bases and J 3 bases, with 11 bases left between them. This CDR3 has 13 residues. The CDR3 sequence is CASSKRQSYEQYF. CDR3 bases: TGTGCCAGCAGCAAACGACAGAGCTACGAGCAGTACTTC.